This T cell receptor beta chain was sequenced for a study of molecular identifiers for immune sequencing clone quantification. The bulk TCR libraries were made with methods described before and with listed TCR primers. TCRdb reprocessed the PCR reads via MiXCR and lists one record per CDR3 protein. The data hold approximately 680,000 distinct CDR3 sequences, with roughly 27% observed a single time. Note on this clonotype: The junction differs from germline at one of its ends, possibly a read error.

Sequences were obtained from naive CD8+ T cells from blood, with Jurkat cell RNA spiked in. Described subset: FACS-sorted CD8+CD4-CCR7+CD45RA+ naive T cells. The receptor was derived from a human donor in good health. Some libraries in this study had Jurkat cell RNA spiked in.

Written as DNA, the CDR3 is TGCGCCAGCAGCCAAGAACCCGGGAGCATTCAGCCCCAGCATTTT. Translation gives CASSQEPGSIQPQHF. The chain carries TRBV4-1 and TRBJ1-5; D remains ambiguous. The CDR3 has 15 amino acids. CDR1 MGHRA and CDR2 YSYEKL come from the germline V gene.